These 3 T cell receptor beta chains were sequenced from one sample in a study of Ad26.COV2.S vaccination and SARS-CoV-2 variants (dated by TCRdb to the early 2020s). The sample's treatment or condition label, decoded: around 19 received Ad26.COV2.S at low or high dose, single or two shots; 5 received placebo; per-sample allocation not given. For vaccine and placebo recipients, the sequenced repertoires came from samples collected on day 63 after the first injection. The library came from the immunoSEQ multiplex PCR assay. Entries here come from immuneACCESS through TCRdb and include only in-frame sequences with V and J called. Some clones fail to appear in such tables; in the studies checked, an unresolved V gene covers under half of the shortfall, and the cause of the remainder is unknown. This sample has about 680,000 clones in its table, and 89% of those were observed once. The ten largest make up about 1.5% of the sample.

Sequences were derived from peripheral blood, sampled in a trial of Ad26.COV2.S vaccine versus placebo. The receptors were sampled from a person between 18 and 60 years old who received the Ad26.COV2.S COVID-19 vaccine or a placebo.

The chain links TRBV19 to TRBJ2-2; D gene ambiguous. CDR1 is LNHDA and CDR2 is SQIVND in the germline V gene (reference sequence). This CDR3 spans 16 amino acids. Trimming stripped 1 base from V and 0 bases from J, with 9 bases between. This chain's CDR3 is CASSIAARANTGELFF. The DNA of the CDR3 is TGTGCCAGTAGTATAGCGGCACGCGCGAACACCGGGGAGCTGTTTTTT.

The CDR3 region is CASSQPGTSGNTIYF. The CDR3 DNA reads TGCGCCAGCAGCCAACCCGGAACCTCTGGAAACACCATATATTTT. The rearrangement uses TRBV4-3 and TRBJ1-3; D is ambiguous. The V gene's germline CDR1 is LGHNA and CDR2 YSLEER. The CDR3 length is 15 residues. Between the trimmed V and J ends, which lost 2 bases and 0 bases, there was a span of 8 bases.

The chain joins TRBV18 to TRBJ2-2, with 8 bases aligning to TRBD1. CDR1 KGHSH and CDR2 LQKENI come from the germline V gene. The junction had 3 bases not matched to a gene; V was cut back by 3 bases and J by 0 bases. The CDR3 runs to 16 residues. This chain's CDR3 is CASSPQGASNTGELFF. The DNA of the CDR3 is TGTGCCAGCTCACCCCAGGGGGCGTCGAACACCGGGGAGCTGTTTTTT.